The subject of this entry is one T cell receptor beta chain. This entry belongs to a study of technical replicates of blood from a handful of donors. The repertoire was sequenced with immunoSEQ multiplex PCR; TCRdb's copy has only in-frame clones and lacks some. The table records tens of thousands of clones, roughly 94% of them present only once. CDR3 length: 13 amino acids. V lost 9 bases to trimming and J lost 4 bases; unmatched junction nucleotides: 2. Germline V gene data show CDR1 as MNHNS and CDR2 as SASEGT. The J gene is TRBJ1-6, the V gene TRBV6-1; 8 bases fit TRBD1. The TCR originated in a human donor in good health. The sample consisted of T cells isolated from PBMCs. The CDR3 loop is CASGTGYNSPLHF. Here the CDR3 DNA reads TGTGCCAGTGGGACAGGATATAATTCACCCCTCCACTTT.